This T cell receptor beta chain came from a study of early T cells in non-severe SARS-CoV-2 infection (dated by TCRdb to the early 2020s). Regarding the research as a whole: Bulk RNA from unsorted whole blood was used for TCR sequencing, so alpha and beta chains could not be paired.

The study was a case-control design nested within a healthcare worker cohort in London, UK, with weekly nasopharyngeal swab PCR tests and blood sampling. Healthcare workers were recruited between 23 and 31 March 2020, during the week of the UK lockdown, and were followed weekly for up to roughly 15 weeks. Library creation used 5' RACE. Sequencing relied on a NextSeq 500. In the TCR library protocol, unique molecular identifiers were attached to individual cDNA molecules to correct for PCR bias and sequencing error. Sequencing covered both TCR alpha and beta chains, and within each sample the abundances of alpha and beta sequences were tightly co-correlated. The authors' pipeline ran thus. Decombinator V4 was used to annotate TCR sequences for V gene, J gene and CDR3. Expanded TCRs were defined as changing significantly between any two time points under a Poisson model with p below 0.0001. TCR abundances were normalised to the total number of TCRs sequenced per sample and expressed as counts per million. TRAV1-2 paired with TRAJ12, TRAJ20 or TRAJ33 defined MAIT TCRs, while TRAV10 paired with TRAJ18 defined iNKT TCRs. A search of VDJdb, accessed on 1 November 2021, was run for TCRs annotated to CMV, EBV and SARS-CoV-2, with TCRs annotated for multiple antigens excluded. TCRdb trimmed the raw reads at Q25, called clones with MiXCR and kept productive beta chains. Rows matching on CDR3 protein sequence are summarized as one entry with the most common DNA and genes. Clone size and V and J calls follow TCRdb, not the original study. The table for this sample lists 53,000 or so distinct CDR3 sequences; around 10% of them were counted only once. The top ten hold 7.5% to 9% of the sample.

This clonotype was detected ten times or more. No antigen is known for it. No base quality information exists; no much larger clone differs at one position. Overall study results and their limits: VDJdb matching was skewed toward anti-spike CD8 responses and likely underestimated virus-specific expansions, missing private and CD4 specificities.

From the cysteine up to the phenylalanine, the CDR3 has a length of 13 residues. The DNA shown is the 39-base CDR3, in frame from base 1. A distance of 14 bases separates the germline ends of V and J, which lose 6 bases and 8 bases respectively. Here the chain combines TRBV12-3 or TRBV12-4 and TRBJ2-1; TRBD1 is a possible D gene, resting on 7 matching bases. This TCR derives from an adult who was a healthcare worker with PCR-confirmed SARS-CoV-2 infection or an uninfected control (not recorded which). Sequenced input: whole blood. CDR3 loop: CASRFQGGDEQFF. The DNA reads as follows: TGTGCCAGCAGGTTCCAGGGGGGAGATGAGCAGTTCTTC.